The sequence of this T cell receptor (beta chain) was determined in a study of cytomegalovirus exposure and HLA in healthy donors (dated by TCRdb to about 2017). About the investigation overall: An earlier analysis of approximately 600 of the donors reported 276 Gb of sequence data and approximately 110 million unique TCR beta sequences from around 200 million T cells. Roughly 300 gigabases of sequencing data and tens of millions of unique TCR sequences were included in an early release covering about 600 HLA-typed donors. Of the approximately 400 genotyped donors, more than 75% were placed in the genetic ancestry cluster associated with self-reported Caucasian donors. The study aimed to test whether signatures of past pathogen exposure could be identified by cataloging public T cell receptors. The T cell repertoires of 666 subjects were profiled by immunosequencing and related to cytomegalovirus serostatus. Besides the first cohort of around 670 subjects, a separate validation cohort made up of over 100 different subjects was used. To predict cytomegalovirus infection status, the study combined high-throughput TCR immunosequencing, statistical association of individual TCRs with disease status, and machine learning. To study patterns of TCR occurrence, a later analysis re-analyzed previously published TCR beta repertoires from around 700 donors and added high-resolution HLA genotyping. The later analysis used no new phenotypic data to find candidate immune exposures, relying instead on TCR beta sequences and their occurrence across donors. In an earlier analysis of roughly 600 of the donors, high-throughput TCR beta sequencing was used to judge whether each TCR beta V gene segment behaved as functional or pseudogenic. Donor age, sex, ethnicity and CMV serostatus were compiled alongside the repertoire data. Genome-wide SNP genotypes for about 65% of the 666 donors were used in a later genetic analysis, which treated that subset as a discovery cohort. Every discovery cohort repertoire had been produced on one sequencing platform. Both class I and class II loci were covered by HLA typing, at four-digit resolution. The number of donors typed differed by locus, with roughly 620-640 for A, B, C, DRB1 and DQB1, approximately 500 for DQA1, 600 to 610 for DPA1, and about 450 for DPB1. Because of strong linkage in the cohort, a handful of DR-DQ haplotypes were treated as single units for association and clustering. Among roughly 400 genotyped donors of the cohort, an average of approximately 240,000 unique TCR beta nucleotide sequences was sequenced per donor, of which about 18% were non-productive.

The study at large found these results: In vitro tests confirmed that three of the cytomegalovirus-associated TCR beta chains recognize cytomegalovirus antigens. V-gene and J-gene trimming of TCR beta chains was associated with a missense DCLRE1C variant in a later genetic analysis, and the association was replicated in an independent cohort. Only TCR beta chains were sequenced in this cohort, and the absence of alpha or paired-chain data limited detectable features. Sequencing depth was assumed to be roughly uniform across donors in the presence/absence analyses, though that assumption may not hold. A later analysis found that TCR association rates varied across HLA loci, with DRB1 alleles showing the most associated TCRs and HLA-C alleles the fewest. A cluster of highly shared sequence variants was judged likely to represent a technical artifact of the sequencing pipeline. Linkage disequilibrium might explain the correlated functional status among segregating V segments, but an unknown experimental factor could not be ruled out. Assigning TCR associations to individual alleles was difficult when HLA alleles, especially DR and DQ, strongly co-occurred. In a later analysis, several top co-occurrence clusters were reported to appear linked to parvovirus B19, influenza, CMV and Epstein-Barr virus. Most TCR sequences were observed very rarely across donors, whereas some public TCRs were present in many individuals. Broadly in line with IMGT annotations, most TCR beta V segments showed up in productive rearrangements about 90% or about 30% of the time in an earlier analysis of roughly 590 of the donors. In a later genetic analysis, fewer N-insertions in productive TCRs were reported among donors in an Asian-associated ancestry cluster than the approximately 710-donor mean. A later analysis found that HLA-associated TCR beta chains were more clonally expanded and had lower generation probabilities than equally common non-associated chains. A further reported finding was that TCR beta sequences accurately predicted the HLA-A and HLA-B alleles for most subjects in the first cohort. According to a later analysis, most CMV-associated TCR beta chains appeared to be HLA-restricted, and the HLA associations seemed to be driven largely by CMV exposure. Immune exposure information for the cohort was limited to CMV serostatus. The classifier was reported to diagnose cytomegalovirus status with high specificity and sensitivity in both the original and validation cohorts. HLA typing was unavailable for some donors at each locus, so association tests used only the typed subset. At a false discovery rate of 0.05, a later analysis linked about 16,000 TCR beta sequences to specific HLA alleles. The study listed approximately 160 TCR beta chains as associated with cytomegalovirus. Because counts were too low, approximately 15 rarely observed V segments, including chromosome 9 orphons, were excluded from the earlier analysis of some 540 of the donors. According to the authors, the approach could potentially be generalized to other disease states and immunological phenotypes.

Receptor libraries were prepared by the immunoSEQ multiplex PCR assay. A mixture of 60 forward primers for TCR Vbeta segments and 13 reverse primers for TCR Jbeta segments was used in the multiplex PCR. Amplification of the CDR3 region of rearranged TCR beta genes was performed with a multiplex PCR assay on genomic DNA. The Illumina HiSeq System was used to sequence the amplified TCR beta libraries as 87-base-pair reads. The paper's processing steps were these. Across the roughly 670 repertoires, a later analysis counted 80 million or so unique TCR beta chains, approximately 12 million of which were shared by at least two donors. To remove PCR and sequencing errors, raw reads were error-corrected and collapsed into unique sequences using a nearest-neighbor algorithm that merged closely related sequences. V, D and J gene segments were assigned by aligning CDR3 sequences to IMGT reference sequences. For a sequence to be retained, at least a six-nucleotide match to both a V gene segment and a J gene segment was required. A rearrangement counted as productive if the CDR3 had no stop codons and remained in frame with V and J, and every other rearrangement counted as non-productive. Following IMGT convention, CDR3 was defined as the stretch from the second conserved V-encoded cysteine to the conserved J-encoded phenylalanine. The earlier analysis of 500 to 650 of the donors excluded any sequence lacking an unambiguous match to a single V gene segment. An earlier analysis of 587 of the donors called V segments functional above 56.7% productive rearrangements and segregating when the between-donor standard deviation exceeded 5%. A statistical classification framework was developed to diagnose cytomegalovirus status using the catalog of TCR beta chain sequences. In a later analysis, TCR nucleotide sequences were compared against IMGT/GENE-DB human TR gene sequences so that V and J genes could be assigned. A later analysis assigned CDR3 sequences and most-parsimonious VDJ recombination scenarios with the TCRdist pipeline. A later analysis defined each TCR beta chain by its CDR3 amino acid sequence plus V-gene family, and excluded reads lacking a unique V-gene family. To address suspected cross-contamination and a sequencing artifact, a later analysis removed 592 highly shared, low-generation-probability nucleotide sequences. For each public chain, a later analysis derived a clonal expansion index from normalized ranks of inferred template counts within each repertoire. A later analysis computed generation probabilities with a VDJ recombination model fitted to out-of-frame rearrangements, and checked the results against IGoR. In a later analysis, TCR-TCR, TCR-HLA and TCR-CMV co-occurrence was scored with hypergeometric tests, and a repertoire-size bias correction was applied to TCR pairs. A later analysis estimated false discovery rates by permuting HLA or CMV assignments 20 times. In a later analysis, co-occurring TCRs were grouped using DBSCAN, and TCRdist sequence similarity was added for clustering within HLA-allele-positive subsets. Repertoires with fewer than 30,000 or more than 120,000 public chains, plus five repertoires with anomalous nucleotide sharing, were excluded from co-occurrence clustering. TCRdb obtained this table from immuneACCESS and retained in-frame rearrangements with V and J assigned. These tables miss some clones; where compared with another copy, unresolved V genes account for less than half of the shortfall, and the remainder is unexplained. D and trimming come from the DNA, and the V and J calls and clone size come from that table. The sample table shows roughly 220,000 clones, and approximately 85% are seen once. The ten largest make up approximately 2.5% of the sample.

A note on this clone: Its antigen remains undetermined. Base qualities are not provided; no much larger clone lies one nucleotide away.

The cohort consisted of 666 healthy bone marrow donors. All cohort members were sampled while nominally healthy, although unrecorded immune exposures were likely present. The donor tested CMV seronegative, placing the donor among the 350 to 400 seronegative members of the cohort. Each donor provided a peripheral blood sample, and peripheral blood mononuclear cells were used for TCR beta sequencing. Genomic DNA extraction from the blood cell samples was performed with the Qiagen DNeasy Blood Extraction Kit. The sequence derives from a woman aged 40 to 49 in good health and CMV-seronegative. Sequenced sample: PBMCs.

For the CDR3, the sequence is CASSLIPGGNSYNEQFF. The DNA is TGTGCCAGCAGCTTAATACCGGGAGGGAATTCCTACAATGAGCAGTTCTTC. The chain was built from TRBV11-2 and TRBJ2-1, and TRBD2 matches 8 of the central bases. CDR1 and CDR2 were assigned from the germline V gene as SGHAT and FQNNGV. Here V drops 2 bases and J drops 1 base, and the junction holds 7 bases not matched to any gene. Measured from the cysteine to the phenylalanine, the CDR3 is 17 residues long. Only the CDR3 part of the read is kept: 51 bases, read in frame from the first base.